The rows below give T cell receptor beta chains drawn from one sample of a study of T cells in Graves' hyperthyroidism and ophthalmopathy. TCRdb used MiXCR to reprocess the multiplex PCR reads, holding one entry per CDR3 protein. The repertoire holds 600,000 to 700,000 distinct CDR3 sequences, with approximately 42% as singletons. Sequenced sample: peripheral blood or thyroid tissue (not recorded which). The source of these receptors is an adult man with Graves' disease, either hyperthyroidism or ophthalmopathy (not recorded which). Both conserved end residues are part of each CDR3. The D gene is left open where the match is weak. Some rows have no size entry. The others give once, few or many, or a class for an expanded clone.

size: many; J: TRBJ1-3; D: TRBD1; V: TRBV10-3; DNA: TGTGCCATCAGCCATATGAGTCGGACAGGGAATTCGGCTGGAAACACCATATATTTT; CDR3: CAISHMSRTGNSAGNTIYF
size: .; J: TRBJ2-5; D: .; V: TRBV9; DNA: TGTGCCAGCAGTGGAGGTCTGCGGTCCCAAGAGACCCAGTACTTC; CDR3: CASSGGLRSQETQYF
size: few; J: TRBJ2-7; D: .; V: TRBV10-3; DNA: TGTGCCAGCAGTGGGGCTTTAGGCGGCTACGAGCAGTACTTC; CDR3: CASSGALGGYEQYF
size: .; J: TRBJ2-7; D: TRBD1; V: TRBV6-5; DNA: TGTGCCAGCAGTAGGACAGGGACCTACGAGCAGTACTTC; CDR3: CASSRTGTYEQYF
size: many; J: TRBJ1-5; D: TRBD1; V: TRBV19; DNA: TGTGCCAGTATGGGCAGGGGGAATCAGCCCCAGCATTTT; CDR3: CASMGRGNQPQHF
size: many; J: TRBJ2-7; D: .; V: TRBV20-1; DNA: TGCAGTGCTAGGACCTACCCCGACGCCTACGAGCAGTACTTC; CDR3: CSARTYPDAYEQYF
size: .; J: TRBJ2-5; D: .; V: TRBV6-5; DNA: TGTGCCAGCAGGTTTAAGGAGACCCAGTACTTC; CDR3: CASRFKETQYF
size: .; J: TRBJ1-6; D: .; V: TRBV9; DNA: TGTGCCAGCAGCGTAGGAAGCTGGGGGAATTCACCCCTCCACTTT; CDR3: CASSVGSWGNSPLHF
size: few; J: TRBJ1-2; D: .; V: TRBV7-9; DNA: TGTGCCAGCAGCTTGGATACTCCGGTATATGGCTACACCTTC; CDR3: CASSLDTPVYGYTF
size: few; J: TRBJ2-5; D: .; V: TRBV7-9; DNA: TGTGCCAGCAGCCCCGGGGGTCGGGCACAAGAGACCCAGTACTTC; CDR3: CASSPGGRAQETQYF
size: .; J: TRBJ1-2; D: TRBD1; V: TRBV2; DNA: TGTGCCAGCAGTTTTGTAGGGGGCGGCTACACCTTC; CDR3: CASSFVGGGYTF
size: .; J: TRBJ2-3; D: .; V: TRBV24-1; DNA: TGTGCCACCGCAGACAGCACAGATACGCAGTATTTT; CDR3: CATADSTDTQYF
size: few; J: TRBJ2-5; D: .; V: TRBV20-1; DNA: TGCAGTGCTAGTCACGGGGGCAGGGAGACCCAGTACTTC; CDR3: CSASHGGRETQYF
size: many; J: TRBJ1-2; D: TRBD1; V: TRBV7-9; DNA: TGTGCCAGCACCTCCGGGACAGGTCTAAGTTATGGCTACACCTTC; CDR3: CASTSGTGLSYGYTF
size: many; J: TRBJ1-1; D: .; V: TRBV29-1; DNA: TGCAGCGTTGACCCCAGGGGTGGCACTGAAGCTTTCTTT; CDR3: CSVDPRGGTEAFF
size: many; J: TRBJ2-7; D: .; V: TRBV24-1; DNA: TGTGCCACCAGTGATTCGGGCAGGAACTCCTACGAGCAGTACTTC; CDR3: CATSDSGRNSYEQYF
size: .; J: TRBJ2-7; D: .; V: TRBV7-9; DNA: TGTGCCAGCAGCTTCCGGGACAGCGGGTTCGAGCAGTACTTC; CDR3: CASSFRDSGFEQYF
size: .; J: TRBJ1-1; D: TRBD1; V: TRBV10-2; DNA: TGCGCCAGCAGGCAGGGGGCCATCAGGGACACTGAAGCTTTCTTT; CDR3: CASRQGAIRDTEAFF
size: .; J: TRBJ2-7; D: .; V: TRBV20-1; DNA: TGCAGTGCTGAGAAAGACAGTAACTACGAGCAGTACTTC; CDR3: CSAEKDSNYEQYF
size: many; J: TRBJ2-5; D: TRBD2; V: TRBV10-2; DNA: TGCGCCAGCAGTGGAGGGGAGACTAGCGTAGAAGAGACCCAGTACTTC; CDR3: CASSGGETSVEETQYF
size: few; J: TRBJ1-3; D: .; V: TRBV10-3; DNA: TGTGCCAGCAGTCCCCCCTTGGTGTCTGGAAACACCATATATTTT; CDR3: CASSPPLVSGNTIYF
size: many; J: TRBJ2-7; D: TRBD2; V: TRBV7-8; DNA: TGTGCCAGCAGCTTAGCAGCGGGGGGCTACGAGCAGTACTTC; CDR3: CASSLAAGGYEQYF
size: few; J: TRBJ2-7; D: TRBD1; V: TRBV7-9; DNA: TGTGCCAGCGCCGGGGCAGGGGGCGGCGAGCAGTACTTC; CDR3: CASAGAGGGEQYF
size: .; J: TRBJ2-7; D: TRBD2; V: TRBV14; DNA: TGTGCCAGCAGCCGACGTAGCGGGGGTTACGAGCAGTACTTC; CDR3: CASSRRSGGYEQYF